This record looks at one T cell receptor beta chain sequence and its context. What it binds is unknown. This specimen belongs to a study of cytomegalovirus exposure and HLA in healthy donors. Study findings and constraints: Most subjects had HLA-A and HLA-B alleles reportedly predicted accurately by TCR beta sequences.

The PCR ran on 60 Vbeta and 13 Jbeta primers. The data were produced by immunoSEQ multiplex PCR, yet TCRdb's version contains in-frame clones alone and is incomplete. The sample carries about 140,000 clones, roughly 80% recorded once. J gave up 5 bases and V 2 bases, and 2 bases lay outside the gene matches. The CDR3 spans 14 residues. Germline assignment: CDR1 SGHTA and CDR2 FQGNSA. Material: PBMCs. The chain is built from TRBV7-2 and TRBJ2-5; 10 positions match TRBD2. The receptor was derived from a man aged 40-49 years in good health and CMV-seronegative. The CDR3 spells CASSLQAGGETQYF. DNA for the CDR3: TGTGCCAGCAGCTTACAAGCGGGGGGGGAGACCCAGTACTTC.